The 23 T cell receptor beta chains below were found in one sample sequenced in a study of beta chain features in type 1 diabetes. These receptors lack a known antigen. The study reverse transcribed the entire isolated RNA, so it sequenced expressed TCRB transcripts. TCRdb keeps only in-frame clones here, not all; method: immunoSEQ multiplex PCR. The data contain 200,000 to 300,000 clones, 20% of them singletons. Whole-study results and caveats: For Type 1 diabetes patients, all four CD4+ subsets carried TCRB CDR3s that were moderately but significantly shorter.

Specimen: naive CD4+ T cells from blood. These receptor sequences come from a woman aged 40 to 50 with type 1 diabetes.

The CDR3 region is CASSPLSDSTYEQYF. The CDR3 nucleotides read TGTGCCAGCTCACCCCTATCGGACAGCACCTACGAGCAGTACTTC. The J gene is TRBJ2-7, the V gene TRBV18; D is perhaps TRBD1 (6 bases). The V end lost 3 bases, the J end lost 2 bases, and 14 bases lay between the germline ends. The CDR3 runs 15 residues. Germline CDR1 KGHSH, CDR2 LQKENI.

This clone came up a few times. The CDR3: CSVGQPSYEQYF. Here the CDR3 DNA reads TGCAGCGTGGGACAGCCCTCCTACGAGCAGTACTTC. The chain recombines TRBV29-1 with TRBJ2-7; the match to TRBD1 covers 7 bases. With V trimmed by 6 bases and J by 0 bases, 2 bases remained unmatched. Germline loops: CDR1 SQVTM, CDR2 ANQGSEA. The CDR3 extends over 12 amino acids.

This clone was seen a few times. The chain links TRBV2 to TRBJ1-5; no firm D call. Germline CDR1 and CDR2: SNHLY and FYNNEI. Trimming removed 2 bases at V and 2 bases at J, with 4 bases between. This CDR3 spans 13 amino acids. The chain's CDR3 is CASSEQGNQPQHF. The CDR3, as DNA: TGTGCCAGCAGTGAACAGGGCAATCAGCCCCAGCATTTT.

This chain uses TRBV5-1 with TRBJ1-2; D may be TRBD1 (5 bases). V was pared by 0 bases and J by 0 bases, with 9 bases between. This CDR3 region has 15 residues. Germline V gene sequence: CDR1 SGHRS, CDR2 YFSETQ. CDR3 loop: CASSLEGRANYGYTF. The CDR3 nucleotides read TGCGCCAGCAGCTTGGAAGGCAGGGCTAACTATGGCTACACCTTC. The full variable domain, with the rest looked up from reference TRBV5-1 and TRBJ1-2, is KAGVTQTPRYLIKTRGQQVTLSCSPISGHRSVSWYQQTPGQGLQFLFEYFSETQRNKGNFPGRFSGRQFSNSRSEMNVSTLELGDSALYLCASSLEGRANYGYTFGSGTRLTVV.

The chain joins TRBV27 to TRBJ2-1; 11 nucleotides agree with TRBD1. CDR1 is MNHEY and CDR2 is SMNVEV in the germline V gene (reference sequence). This CDR3 is 15 amino acids long. Losses at the gene ends were 6 bases for V and 6 bases for J; bases not matched to a gene: 7. The CDR3 coding sequence is TGTGCCAGCAGCTTTCCGGGACAGGGGGTCAATGAGCAGTTCTTC. Its protein product is CASSFPGQGVNEQFF.

V and J are TRBV9 and TRBJ2-1, with TRBD2 matching over 7 bases. Germline V CDR1 and CDR2: SGDLS, YYNGEE. Germline trimming cut 4 bases from V and 0 bases from J; bases unmatched to any gene: 4. The CDR3 is 15 amino acids. CDR3 loop: CASSSSGNSYNEQFF. CDR3 in DNA: TGTGCCAGCAGCTCAAGCGGGAACTCCTACAATGAGCAGTTCTTC.

This rearrangement joins TRBV9 to TRBJ2-1, with 12 nucleotides matching TRBD2. The CDR3 contains 17 residues. Germline V gene sequence: CDR1 SGDLS, CDR2 YYNGEE. The ends lost 0 bases at V and 8 bases at J; junction bases unmatched: 9. Written as DNA, the CDR3 is TGTGCCAGCAGCGTAGGGTTGACTAGCGGGAGCTCGCATGAGCAGTTCTTC. Protein sequence: CASSVGLTSGSSHEQFF.

The chain employs TRBV9 and TRBJ2-5; 10 bases are shared with TRBD2. This CDR3 spans 18 amino acids. Germline loops: CDR1 SGDLS, CDR2 YYNGEE. J gave up 1 base and V 0 bases, and 9 bases lay outside the gene matches. The CDR3 region is CASSVGRGSSGSQETQYF. The CDR3 nucleotides read TGTGCCAGCAGCGTAGGAAGAGGGTCTAGCGGGAGCCAAGAGACCCAGTACTTC.

V is TRBV6-5 and J is TRBJ2-5, with 7 bases lining up with TRBD1. The trim removed 6 bases at V and 7 bases at J, leaving 14 bases unmatched. CDR3 size: 15 residues. Germline V gives CDR1 MNHEY, CDR2 SVGAGI. The chain's CDR3 is CASSPLPDRRATQYF. DNA for the CDR3: TGTGCCAGCAGCCCACTCCCGGACAGGCGGGCGACCCAGTACTTC.

J is TRBJ2-2 and V is TRBV11-2, with unresolved D. Germline assignment: CDR1 SGHAT and CDR2 FQNNGV. This CDR3 is 14 amino acids long. V shed 1 base and J shed 8 bases, with 11 bases lying between them. Here the CDR3 reads CASSLALVEGELFF. The DNA of the CDR3 is TGTGCCAGCAGCTTAGCTTTGGTAGAAGGGGAGCTGTTTTTT.

This clone showed up just a few times. The gene calls are TRBV13 and TRBJ1-1; the match to TRBD1 covers 8 bases. The junction had 3 bases not matched to a gene; V was cut back by 5 bases and J by 1 base. Germline CDR1 and CDR2: PRHDT and FYEKMQ (reference sequence). The CDR3 runs to 14 residues. In DNA, the CDR3 is TGTGCCAGCAGCCCCGGGACAGGGAACACTGAAGCTTTCTTT. Protein: CASSPGTGNTEAFF. Looking up the rest from reference TRBV13 and TRBJ1-1 gives the full variable domain: AAGVIQSPRHLIKEKRETATLKCYPIPRHDTVYWYQQGPGQDPQFLISFYEKMQSDKGSIPDRFSAQQFSDYHSELNMSSLELGDSALYFCASSPGTGNTEAFFGQGTRLTVV.

The genes are TRBV5-4 and TRBJ1-1, with TRBD1 matching 9 bases. The V segment lost 1 base and the J segment 9 bases; nucleotides outside the gene matches: 7. Germline V gene data show CDR1 as SGHNT and CDR2 as YYREEE (reference sequence). CDR3 length: 14 amino acids. The chain's CDR3 is CASSLYTGGGKAFF. CDR3 bases: TGTGCCAGCAGCTTGTACACAGGGGGCGGCAAAGCTTTCTTT.

The genes are TRBV28 and TRBJ2-3, with D possibly matching TRBD2 (5 bases). The germline CDR1 and CDR2 sequences are MDHEN and SYDVKM. With 1 base removed from V and 0 bases from J, the gap between germline ends came to 11 bases. The CDR3 has 16 residues. The CDR3 sequence: CASSLYSASSTDTQYF. CDR3 DNA: TGTGCCAGCAGTTTATATAGCGCATCTAGCACAGATACGCAGTATTTT.

This clone was observed a handful of times. In the same sample, other DNA sequences code for this CDR3. The J gene is TRBJ1-1, the V gene TRBV29-1; D not resolved. This CDR3 has 13 amino acids. Per germline, CDR1 SQVTM and CDR2 ANQGSEA. V lost 4 bases and J 0 bases, leaving 9 bases between the germline ends. CDR3 in amino acids: CSVVRQLNTEAFF. The CDR3 nucleotides read TGCAGCGTTGTTAGACAACTGAACACTGAAGCTTTCTTT. Together with reference TRBV29-1 and TRBJ1-1, the CDR3 gives the full variable domain: SAVISQKPSRDICQRGTSLTIQCQVDSQVTMMFWYRQQPGQSLTLIATANQGSEATYESGFVIDKFPISRPNLTFSTLTVSNMSPEDSSIYLCSVVRQLNTEAFFGQGTRLTVV.

This clone appeared a few times. The chain carries TRBV27 and TRBJ2-1; TRBD2 aligns across 11 bases. Germline V CDR1 and CDR2: MNHEY, SMNVEV (reference sequence). The length of the CDR3 is 16 residues. J gave up 3 bases and V 5 bases, and 6 bases lay outside the gene matches. The CDR3 sequence is CASSPYTSGGYNEQFF. The CDR3 DNA reads TGTGCCAGCAGTCCTTACACTAGCGGGGGCTACAATGAGCAGTTCTTC.

This clone was picked up a small number of times. The chain recombines TRBV6-6 with TRBJ1-1, with TRBD1 identical over 7 bases. The CDR3 has 14 residues. The J segment lost 1 base and the V segment lost 11 bases, leaving 10 bases of the junction unmatched. CDR1 and CDR2 from the germline V gene are MNHNY and SVGAGI (reference sequence). CDR3 sequence reads: CAGALGTENTEAFF. The CDR3 DNA reads as TGTGCCGGCGCTCTCGGGACAGAGAACACTGAAGCTTTCTTT.

The genes are TRBV28 and TRBJ2-7; 7 bases align to TRBD2. V lost 6 bases, J lost 0 bases, and 14 bases stayed unmatched. Germline V gene sequence: CDR1 MDHEN, CDR2 SYDVKM. This CDR3 region has 17 residues. CDR3 in amino acids: CASSLDGGSHSSYEQYF. The CDR3 nucleotides read TGTGCCAGCAGCCTAGACGGCGGGAGCCACAGCTCCTACGAGCAGTACTTC.

In this sample, this clone turned up a few times. This rearrangement joins TRBV7-7 to TRBJ2-5, with TRBD1 matching over 9 bases. The CDR3 runs 14 residues. Per germline, CDR1 SSHAT and CDR2 FNYEAQ (reference sequence). V gave up 5 bases and J gave up 5 bases; unmatched junction bases: 6. The CDR3 sequence is CASSRDRVGETQYF. CDR3 DNA: TGTGCCAGCAGCCGGGACAGGGTGGGGGAGACCCAGTACTTC.

V and J are TRBV23-1 and TRBJ2-3, with 8 bases matching TRBD1. TRBV23-1 is an ORF; its function is uncertain. The J segment lost 0 bases and the V segment lost 3 bases, leaving 8 bases of the junction unmatched. This CDR3 contains 17 residues. In nucleotides, the CDR3 is TGCGCCAGCAGTCAGCGACGACAGGGGCTTAGCACAGATACGCAGTATTTT. Protein: CASSQRRQGLSTDTQYF.

CDR3: CASSVVASNYGYTF. The CDR3 DNA reads as TGTGCCAGCAGCGTAGTGGCATCAAACTATGGCTACACCTTC. The chain carries TRBV9 and TRBJ1-2; D unresolved. The germline CDR1 and CDR2 sequences are SGDLS and YYNGEE. Deletions cut 0 bases from V and 2 bases from J, with 8 bases between. The CDR3 runs to 14 residues.

Only a few counts were recorded for this clone. This chain links TRBV5-1 with TRBJ2-7; TRBD1 matches 7 bases. CDR1 and CDR2 from the germline V gene are SGHRS and YFSETQ. CDR3 size: 14 residues. Losses at the gene ends were 4 bases for V and 1 base for J; bases not matched to a gene: 5. CDR3 loop: CASSLQGQSYEQYF. Here the CDR3 DNA reads TGCGCCAGCAGCCTCCAGGGACAGTCCTACGAGCAGTACTTC.

CDR3 nucleotide sequence: TGTGCCAGCAGTGGTCGACAGGGGGTGAGCACAGATACGCAGTATTTT. Protein product: CASSGRQGVSTDTQYF. V and J are TRBV6-1 and TRBJ2-3, with 9 bases fitting TRBD1. This CDR3 has 16 amino acids. Germline V CDR1 and CDR2: MNHNS, SASEGT. V shed 4 bases and J 0 bases; nucleotides not matched to a gene: 5.

This chain joins TRBV7-9 and TRBJ2-4, with D possibly matching TRBD2 (6 bases). The CDR3 extends over 16 amino acids. Germline-derived CDR1 and CDR2 are SEHNR and FQNEAQ (reference sequence). Trimming stripped 0 bases from V and 3 bases from J, with 12 bases between. This chain's CDR3 is CASSLAAPGDKNIQYF. The CDR3 DNA reads TGTGCCAGCAGCTTAGCGGCCCCGGGGGACAAAAACATTCAGTACTTC. The complete variable domain, with remaining parts taken from reference TRBV7-9 and TRBJ2-4, reads DTGVSQNPRHKITKRGQNVTFRCDPISEHNRLYWYRQTLGQGPEFLTYFQNEAQLEKSRLLSDRFSAERPKGSFSTLEIQRTEQGDSAMYLCASSLAAPGDKNIQYFGAGTRLSVL.